The rows below give T cell receptor beta chains drawn from one sample of a study of CD8 T cells in ankylosing spondylitis. One entry per CDR3 protein, called by TCRdb with MiXCR from the 5' RACE reads. Found here are 350,000 or so distinct CDR3 sequences, approximately 8% of them singletons; the top ten hold 13% to 15%. Material for sequencing was blood, either unsorted or a sorted T cell fraction (not recorded which). All receptors come from a male donor with ankylosing spondylitis. CDR3s include the opening cysteine and the closing phenylalanine or tryptophan. Fields, in order: clone size, J gene, D gene, V gene, CDR3 DNA, CDR3 protein. A D gene is named only where the DNA matches it firmly. The size field is filled for only some rows; it gives once, few, many or a size class.

clone_size: few
j_call: TRBJ2-4
d_call: NA
v_call: TRBV28
cdr3_nt: TGTGCCAGCAGTGACCCGGACGGACCCAAAAACATTCAGTACTTC
cdr3_aa: CASSDPDGPKNIQYF

clone_size: many
j_call: TRBJ2-1
d_call: TRBD2
v_call: TRBV4-2
cdr3_nt: TGTGCCAGCAGCCTTATACTAGCGGGCACAGGGTATGAGCAGTTCTTC
cdr3_aa: CASSLILAGTGYEQFF

clone_size: many
j_call: TRBJ2-3
d_call: NA
v_call: TRBV9
cdr3_nt: TGTGCCAGCACCCCCGTTGGCTACACAGATACGCAGTATTTT
cdr3_aa: CASTPVGYTDTQYF

clone_size: many
j_call: TRBJ2-7
d_call: NA
v_call: TRBV29-1
cdr3_nt: TGCAGCGTTGGGGGGGATTCCTACGAGCAGTACTTC
cdr3_aa: CSVGGDSYEQYF

clone_size: many
j_call: TRBJ1-1
d_call: NA
v_call: TRBV10-3
cdr3_nt: TGTGCCTCCCGCGGGAACAGGGCGAACACTGAAGCTTTCTTT
cdr3_aa: CASRGNRANTEAFF

clone_size: many
j_call: TRBJ2-2
d_call: NA
v_call: TRBV5-1
cdr3_nt: TGCGCCAGCGGACCCGTAAACACCGGGGAGCTGTTTTTT
cdr3_aa: CASGPVNTGELFF

clone_size: many
j_call: TRBJ2-2
d_call: NA
v_call: TRBV6-2/TRBV6-3
cdr3_nt: TGTGCCAGCAGTTACGGGCAGCGGGCGGTGAGCGGGGAGCTGTTTTTT
cdr3_aa: CASSYGQRAVSGELFF

clone_size: NA
j_call: TRBJ1-3
d_call: NA
v_call: TRBV7-2
cdr3_nt: TGTGCCAGCAGCCTTGGACGTAACTCTGGAAACACCATATATTTT
cdr3_aa: CASSLGRNSGNTIYF

clone_size: many
j_call: TRBJ2-1
d_call: NA
v_call: TRBV6-5
cdr3_nt: TGTGCCAGCAGTTACTCGAGAATGGGGCAAGGAGATGAGCAGTTCTTC
cdr3_aa: CASSYSRMGQGDEQFF

clone_size: few
j_call: TRBJ2-1
d_call: NA
v_call: TRBV6-5
cdr3_nt: TGTGCCAGCAGTTACTCGTTTTCTGGGTTTGAGCAGTTCTTC
cdr3_aa: CASSYSFSGFEQFF

clone_size: few
j_call: TRBJ2-3
d_call: TRBD1
v_call: TRBV20-1
cdr3_nt: TGCAGTGCTAGACACAGGGGGCTTCCAGATACGCAGTATTTT
cdr3_aa: CSARHRGLPDTQYF

clone_size: few
j_call: TRBJ2-1
d_call: NA
v_call: TRBV18
cdr3_nt: TGTGCCAGCTCATCGGGACTTCGAAATGAGCAGTTCTTC
cdr3_aa: CASSSGLRNEQFF

clone_size: NA
j_call: TRBJ2-1
d_call: NA
v_call: TRBV6-4
cdr3_nt: TGTGCCAGCAGTGGGGAGGAATCTACTGAGCAGTTCTTC
cdr3_aa: CASSGEESTEQFF

clone_size: NA
j_call: TRBJ2-7
d_call: TRBD2
v_call: TRBV7-1
cdr3_nt: TGTGCCAGCAGCTCACCTAACATGGGACTAGCGGGAGGCCTCACCGCTTACTACGAGCAGTACTTC
cdr3_aa: CASSSPNMGLAGGLTAYYEQYF

clone_size: NA
j_call: TRBJ2-2
d_call: NA
v_call: TRBV7-3
cdr3_nt: TGTGCCAGCAGCTTACTACGGGATACGAACACCGGGGAGCTGTTTTTT
cdr3_aa: CASSLLRDTNTGELFF

clone_size: few
j_call: TRBJ2-1
d_call: TRBD1
v_call: TRBV27
cdr3_nt: TGTGCCAGCAGTGACGGGACAGAGAACTCCTACAATGAGCAGTTCTTC
cdr3_aa: CASSDGTENSYNEQFF

clone_size: NA
j_call: TRBJ2-1
d_call: NA
v_call: TRBV5-5
cdr3_nt: TGTGCCAGCAGCTTGAGTATTCAAGGGAATGAGCAGTTCTTC
cdr3_aa: CASSLSIQGNEQFF

clone_size: few
j_call: TRBJ2-6
d_call: NA
v_call: TRBV7-2
cdr3_nt: TGTGCCAGCAGCTTAGCCAGGGACCCTGGGGCCAACGTCCTGACTTTC
cdr3_aa: CASSLARDPGANVLTF

clone_size: NA
j_call: TRBJ1-1
d_call: NA
v_call: TRBV6-1
cdr3_nt: TGTGCCAGCAGTGATGGGGTCCCCCCGCGGTCGGCTTTCTTT
cdr3_aa: CASSDGVPPRSAFF

clone_size: few
j_call: TRBJ2-5
d_call: NA
v_call: TRBV9
cdr3_nt: TGTGCCAGCAGCGTTTTACCCCTCCGGGAGACCCAGTACTTC
cdr3_aa: CASSVLPLRETQYF

clone_size: NA
j_call: TRBJ1-4
d_call: NA
v_call: TRBV14
cdr3_nt: TGTGCCAGCAGCCAAACCCCGGGCACTAATGAAAAACTGTTTTTT
cdr3_aa: CASSQTPGTNEKLFF

clone_size: few
j_call: TRBJ2-7
d_call: NA
v_call: TRBV2
cdr3_nt: TGTGCCAGCAGTGAGGGCGGTCGGCCTACCGAGCAGTACTTC
cdr3_aa: CASSEGGRPTEQYF

clone_size: few
j_call: TRBJ2-7
d_call: NA
v_call: TRBV4-1
cdr3_nt: TGCGCCAGCAGCCAAGTCGGGTCTCGGGAGCAGTACTTC
cdr3_aa: CASSQVGSREQYF

clone_size: NA
j_call: TRBJ2-5
d_call: NA
v_call: TRBV7-7
cdr3_nt: TGTGCTAGCAGCTTAAATGTACTGTCGGAGACCCAGTACTTC
cdr3_aa: CASSLNVLSETQYF

clone_size: few
j_call: TRBJ2-5
d_call: TRBD2
v_call: TRBV4-1
cdr3_nt: TGCGCCAGCACCGCGGGGGGCGGATCACAAGAGACCCAGTACTTC
cdr3_aa: CASTAGGGSQETQYF

clone_size: few
j_call: TRBJ2-3
d_call: NA
v_call: TRBV29-1
cdr3_nt: TGCAGCGCCCGGAGTGAGCTCGGCACAGATACGCAGTATTTT
cdr3_aa: CSARSELGTDTQYF

clone_size: few
j_call: TRBJ2-7
d_call: NA
v_call: TRBV28
cdr3_nt: TGTGCCAGCAGTTTAAGTTACCCCTACGAGCAGTACTTC
cdr3_aa: CASSLSYPYEQYF

clone_size: many
j_call: TRBJ2-7
d_call: TRBD2
v_call: TRBV12-3/TRBV12-4
cdr3_nt: TGTGCCAGCAGTTTTAGCTCAGCGGGAGGGTTCGGTGACGAGCAGTACTTC
cdr3_aa: CASSFSSAGGFGDEQYF